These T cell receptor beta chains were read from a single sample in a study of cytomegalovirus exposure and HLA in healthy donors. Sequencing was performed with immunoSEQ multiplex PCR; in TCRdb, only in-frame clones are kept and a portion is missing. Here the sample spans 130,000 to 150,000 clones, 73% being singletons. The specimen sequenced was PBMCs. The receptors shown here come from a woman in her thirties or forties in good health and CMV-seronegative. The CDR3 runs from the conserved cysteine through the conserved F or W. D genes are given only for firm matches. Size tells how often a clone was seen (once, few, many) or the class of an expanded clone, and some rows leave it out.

CSVEGTGNTGELFF | TGCAGCGTTGAGGGAACAGGGAACACCGGGGAGCTGTTTTTT | TRBJ2-2 | . | TRBV29-1 | .
CASSFRAWGGGTEAFF | TGTGCCAGCAGCTTTAGAGCGTGGGGGGGAGGGACTGAAGCTTTCTTT | TRBJ1-1 | . | TRBV7-2 | .
CASSLALGTDTQYF | TGTGCCAGCAGCTTAGCTTTAGGCACAGATACGCAGTATTTT | TRBJ2-3 | . | TRBV7-9 | .
CSVVDSTEAFF | TGCAGCGTTGTTGACAGCACTGAAGCTTTCTTT | TRBJ1-1 | few | TRBV29-1 | .
CASSHRDSRNEKLFF | TGTGCCAGCAGCCACCGGGACAGCCGTAATGAAAAACTGTTTTTT | TRBJ1-4 | . | TRBV9 | TRBD1
CASREGQGGNTIYF | TGTGCCAGCAGGGAGGGACAGGGAGGAAACACCATATATTTT | TRBJ1-3 | . | TRBV6-6 | TRBD1
CASSLDRALYNEQFF | TGTGCCAGCAGCCTAGACAGGGCTCTTTACAATGAGCAGTTCTTC | TRBJ2-1 | . | TRBV7-9 | TRBD1
CASSQDSVGQGIQPQHF | TGCGCCAGCAGCCAAGATTCCGTGGGACAGGGGATTCAGCCCCAGCATTTT | TRBJ1-5 | few | TRBV4-1 | TRBD1
CASKSGTGVGGYTF | TGTGCCAGCAAGTCCGGGACAGGGGTGGGAGGCTACACCTTC | TRBJ1-2 | . | TRBV6-5 | TRBD1
CASSLDRASYEQYF | TGTGCCAGCAGCTTAGACAGGGCTTCCTACGAGCAGTACTTC | TRBJ2-7 | . | TRBV7-8 | .
CASSEDRAYGYTF | TGCGCCAGCAGCGAGGACAGAGCCTATGGCTACACCTTC | TRBJ1-2 | . | TRBV5-1 | .
CASSQGYSNEKLFF | TGCGCCAGCAGCCAAGGGTACTCTAATGAAAAACTGTTTTTT | TRBJ1-4 | . | TRBV4-1 | .
CATSTGYNTEAFF | TGTGCCACCAGCACAGGATACAACACTGAAGCTTTCTTT | TRBJ1-1 | . | TRBV15 | .
CASCMDIINTEAFF | TGTGCTAGTTGCATGGACATAATTAACACTGAAGCTTTCTTT | TRBJ1-1 | . | TRBV12-5 | .
CASSLDSYYNEQFF | TGTGCCAGCAGCTTGGACTCGTATTACAATGAGCAGTTCTTC | TRBJ2-1 | few | TRBV7-2 | .
CASSPWPDSNQPQHF | TGTGCCAGCAGTCCATGGCCCGATAGCAATCAGCCCCAGCATTTT | TRBJ1-5 | . | TRBV27 | .
CASSQSRNGNQPQHF | TGTGCCAGCAGCCAATCGCGGAACGGGAATCAGCCCCAGCATTTT | TRBJ1-5 | . | TRBV16 | .
CASGSGRISTDTQYF | TGTGCCAGCGGCAGCGGACGGATTAGCACAGATACGCAGTATTTT | TRBJ2-3 | . | TRBV5-6 | .
CASSPMSLDRVGYTF | TGCGCCAGCAGCCCAATGAGTCTGGACAGGGTTGGCTACACCTTC | TRBJ1-2 | . | TRBV4-1 | TRBD1
CASSLADRETF | TGTGCCAGCAGCTTAGCCGACAGGGAGACCTTC | TRBJ1-2 | . | TRBV7-9 | TRBD1
CSGRLAGVQETQYF | TGCAGCGGAAGACTAGCGGGGGTCCAAGAGACCCAGTACTTC | TRBJ2-5 | . | TRBV29-1 | TRBD2
CASSFPGGTTGGDTEAFF | TGTGCCAGCAGCTTCCCAGGGGGAACGACAGGGGGGGACACTGAAGCTTTCTTT | TRBJ1-1 | . | TRBV11-2 | TRBD1
CASSFEGATGELFF | TGTGCCAGCAGCTTTGAGGGGGCTACCGGGGAGCTGTTTTTT | TRBJ2-2 | once | TRBV7-9 | TRBD1
CASSRKDRANTEAFF | TGCGCCAGCAGCAGAAAGGACAGGGCGAACACTGAAGCTTTCTTT | TRBJ1-1 | . | TRBV4-1 | TRBD1
CASSMRTGRGYTF | TGTGCCAGTAGTATGAGGACAGGACGTGGCTACACCTTC | TRBJ1-2 | . | TRBV19 | TRBD1
CASSFGGGGDTEAFF | TGCGCCAGCAGCTTTGGAGGGGGAGGGGACACTGAAGCTTTCTTT | TRBJ1-1 | . | TRBV5-1 | .
CASSLDSTYGYTF | TGCGCCAGCAGCCTGGACAGCACCTATGGCTACACCTTC | TRBJ1-2 | few | TRBV5-1 | .